Listed below are T cell receptor beta chains from one sample, sequenced in a study of patients and donors after allogeneic stem cell transplantation. TCRdb itself ran the RT-PCR reads through MiXCR, one entry per CDR3 protein. The sample includes 400,000 to 500,000 distinct CDR3 sequences, around 16% of them seen just once. Specimen: blood, either unsorted or a sorted T cell fraction (not recorded which). Receptor source: a human donor who was either an allogeneic HSCT recipient or a stem cell or donor lymphocyte infusion donor (not recorded which). It is not recorded whose cells these are; they may come from a transplant donor. Both conserved end residues are part of each CDR3. The order of the fields is clone size, V gene, D gene, J gene, CDR3 protein, CDR3 DNA. The D gene is left open where the match is weak. Clone sizes are given selectively: once, few, many, or a class where the clone is expanded.

clone size: many; V gene: TRBV13; D gene: -; J gene: TRBJ2-5; CDR3 protein: CASSLVGLQETQYF; CDR3 DNA: TGTGCCAGCAGCTTAGTAGGACTACAAGAGACCCAGTACTTC
clone size: -; V gene: TRBV20-1; D gene: -; J gene: TRBJ2-1; CDR3 protein: CSARVEVLGSYNEQFF; CDR3 DNA: TGCAGTGCTAGAGTTGAGGTATTAGGGTCCTACAATGAGCAGTTCTTC
clone size: few; V gene: TRBV20-1; D gene: -; J gene: TRBJ2-1; CDR3 protein: CSARGVLSSYNEQFF; CDR3 DNA: TGCAGTGCTAGGGGGGTCCTTAGCTCCTACAATGAGCAGTTCTTC
clone size: many; V gene: TRBV5-6; D gene: -; J gene: TRBJ2-1; CDR3 protein: CASSGSKGEQFF; CDR3 DNA: TGTGCCAGCAGCGGGAGTAAGGGAGAGCAGTTCTTC
clone size: -; V gene: TRBV27; D gene: TRBD1; J gene: TRBJ1-1; CDR3 protein: CASSPLGQGETEAFF; CDR3 DNA: TGTGCCAGCAGTCCCCTGGGACAGGGGGAAACTGAAGCTTTCTTT
clone size: many; V gene: TRBV7-9; D gene: TRBD1; J gene: TRBJ1-1; CDR3 protein: CASSLGQTNTEAFF; CDR3 DNA: TGTGCCAGCAGCTTGGGACAGACGAACACTGAAGCTTTCTTT
clone size: once; V gene: TRBV5-4; D gene: TRBD2; J gene: TRBJ2-3; CDR3 protein: CASIGSGGYTQYF; CDR3 DNA: TGTGCCAGCATAGGCAGCGGGGGGTATACGCAGTATTTT
clone size: -; V gene: TRBV7-9; D gene: -; J gene: TRBJ2-2; CDR3 protein: CASSVFPSRTGELFF; CDR3 DNA: TGTGCCAGCAGCGTCTTTCCTAGCCGCACCGGGGAGCTGTTTTTT
clone size: few; V gene: TRBV3-1; D gene: TRBD2; J gene: TRBJ2-3; CDR3 protein: CASSQRGADTQYF; CDR3 DNA: TGTGCCAGCAGCCAGCGGGGGGCGGATACGCAGTATTTT
clone size: -; V gene: TRBV9; D gene: -; J gene: TRBJ2-3; CDR3 protein: CASSVATDTQYF; CDR3 DNA: TGTGCCAGCAGCGTAGCTACAGATACGCAGTATTTT
clone size: -; V gene: TRBV5-1; D gene: TRBD1; J gene: TRBJ1-4; CDR3 protein: CASSLGDRPF; CDR3 DNA: TGCGCCAGCAGCTTGGGGGACAGACCTTTT
clone size: many; V gene: TRBV4-3; D gene: TRBD1; J gene: TRBJ2-2; CDR3 protein: CASSQAPPGQASPGELFF; CDR3 DNA: TGCGCCAGCAGCCAAGCGCCCCCGGGACAGGCTTCACCCGGGGAGCTGTTTTTT
clone size: -; V gene: TRBV20-1; D gene: -; J gene: TRBJ1-3; CDR3 protein: CSVRMGGNTIYF; CDR3 DNA: TGCAGTGTTCGGATGGGTGGCAACACCATATATTTT
clone size: many; V gene: TRBV5-6; D gene: -; J gene: TRBJ1-2; CDR3 protein: CASSFTENYGYTF; CDR3 DNA: TGTGCCAGCAGCTTTACAGAGAACTATGGCTACACCTTC
clone size: few; V gene: TRBV11-2; D gene: -; J gene: TRBJ2-6; CDR3 protein: CASSFLGHRPPSEANVLTF; CDR3 DNA: TGTGCCAGCAGCTTCCTAGGACATAGACCTCCTTCTGAGGCCAACGTCCTGACTTTC
clone size: few; V gene: TRBV7-2; D gene: -; J gene: TRBJ1-1; CDR3 protein: CASTNYYMNTEAFF; CDR3 DNA: TGTGCCAGCACCAATTATTACATGAACACTGAAGCTTTCTTT
clone size: few; V gene: TRBV18; D gene: TRBD1; J gene: TRBJ2-3; CDR3 protein: CASSPAGGNTDTQYF; CDR3 DNA: TGTGCCAGCTCACCGGCAGGGGGAAACACAGATACGCAGTATTTT
clone size: few; V gene: TRBV6-4; D gene: -; J gene: TRBJ2-1; CDR3 protein: CASSDSPLGREQQFF; CDR3 DNA: TGTGCCAGCAGTGACTCGCCGCTGGGAAGAGAGCAGCAGTTCTTC
clone size: few; V gene: TRBV20-1; D gene: TRBD2; J gene: TRBJ2-1; CDR3 protein: CSASFPLAGAYNEQFF; CDR3 DNA: TGCAGTGCTAGTTTTCCATTAGCGGGGGCCTACAATGAGCAGTTCTTC
clone size: once; V gene: TRBV19; D gene: -; J gene: TRBJ1-5; CDR3 protein: CASNPPRTNQPQHF; CDR3 DNA: TGTGCCAGTAACCCCCCACGGACCAATCAGCCCCAGCATTTT
clone size: -; V gene: TRBV4-1; D gene: -; J gene: TRBJ1-4; CDR3 protein: CASSQDDLDEKLFF; CDR3 DNA: TGCGCCAGCAGCCAAGATGACCTCGATGAAAAACTGTTTTTT
clone size: -; V gene: TRBV30; D gene: -; J gene: TRBJ2-3; CDR3 protein: CAWSSKDTQYF; CDR3 DNA: TGTGCCTGGAGTTCAAAAGATACGCAGTATTTT
clone size: -; V gene: TRBV27; D gene: -; J gene: TRBJ2-5; CDR3 protein: CASSLTPSYRHPQYF; CDR3 DNA: TGTGCCAGCAGTTTGACCCCCAGTTATAGGCATCCCCAGTACTTC
clone size: -; V gene: TRBV30; D gene: -; J gene: TRBJ2-2; CDR3 protein: CAWGWTGELFF; CDR3 DNA: TGTGCCTGGGGGTGGACCGGGGAGCTGTTTTTT
clone size: few; V gene: TRBV12-3/TRBV12-4; D gene: -; J gene: TRBJ2-3; CDR3 protein: CASSPTASRTDTQYF; CDR3 DNA: TGTGCCAGCAGCCCTACGGCTAGCCGCACAGATACGCAGTATTTT
clone size: few; V gene: TRBV5-1; D gene: -; J gene: TRBJ1-1; CDR3 protein: CASSPMPVEQYAFF; CDR3 DNA: TGCGCCAGCAGCCCAATGCCCGTGGAGCAGTATGCTTTCTTT
clone size: -; V gene: TRBV12-3/TRBV12-4; D gene: TRBD2; J gene: TRBJ2-1; CDR3 protein: CASRPGTSGGAGEQFF; CDR3 DNA: TGTGCCAGCAGACCCGGGACTAGCGGGGGGGCTGGTGAGCAGTTCTTC
clone size: many; V gene: TRBV15; D gene: TRBD1; J gene: TRBJ1-6; CDR3 protein: CATSRARTGNSPLHF; CDR3 DNA: TGTGCCACCAGCAGAGCCAGGACAGGCAATTCACCCCTCCACTTT
clone size: many; V gene: TRBV29-1; D gene: -; J gene: TRBJ1-5; CDR3 protein: CSVRRGDNQPQHF; CDR3 DNA: TGCAGCGTCAGGCGGGGGGACAATCAGCCCCAGCATTTT
clone size: -; V gene: TRBV18; D gene: -; J gene: TRBJ1-3; CDR3 protein: CASSPLTGHSGNTIYF; CDR3 DNA: TGTGCCAGCTCACCACTAACAGGGCACTCTGGAAACACCATATATTTT
clone size: few; V gene: TRBV12-3/TRBV12-4; D gene: TRBD1; J gene: TRBJ2-3; CDR3 protein: CASSSRDRAPDTQYF; CDR3 DNA: TGTGCCAGCAGTTCCCGGGACAGGGCTCCAGATACGCAGTATTTT
clone size: -; V gene: TRBV21-1; D gene: -; J gene: TRBJ2-5; CDR3 protein: CATTAGETQYF; CDR3 DNA: TGTGCCACCACCGCCGGGGAGACCCAGTACTTC
clone size: few; V gene: TRBV27; D gene: TRBD1; J gene: TRBJ1-1; CDR3 protein: CASSFRGRITEAFF; CDR3 DNA: TGTGCCAGCAGTTTCAGGGGGCGAATCACTGAAGCTTTCTTT
clone size: few; V gene: TRBV7-3; D gene: -; J gene: TRBJ2-2; CDR3 protein: CASSLRAGFTGELFF; CDR3 DNA: TGTGCCAGCAGCTTAAGGGCAGGATTTACCGGGGAGCTGTTTTTT
clone size: -; V gene: TRBV20-1; D gene: TRBD1; J gene: TRBJ1-5; CDR3 protein: CSANRQGTSNQPQHF; CDR3 DNA: TGCAGTGCCAACCGACAGGGAACCAGCAATCAGCCCCAGCATTTT
clone size: few; V gene: TRBV5-6; D gene: -; J gene: TRBJ1-5; CDR3 protein: CASSLFRGVRSNQPQHF; CDR3 DNA: TGTGCCAGCAGCTTGTTCCGGGGGGTAAGAAGCAATCAGCCCCAGCATTTT
clone size: -; V gene: TRBV19; D gene: -; J gene: TRBJ2-7; CDR3 protein: CASSTSVMTAYEQYF; CDR3 DNA: TGTGCCAGTAGTACCTCCGTCATGACAGCCTACGAGCAGTACTTC
clone size: few; V gene: TRBV2; D gene: TRBD2; J gene: TRBJ2-1; CDR3 protein: CASLFTSDKTLYNEQFF; CDR3 DNA: TGTGCCAGCCTTTTCACTAGCGACAAGACACTCTACAATGAGCAGTTCTTC
clone size: few; V gene: TRBV29-1; D gene: -; J gene: TRBJ1-1; CDR3 protein: CSVEKGATEAFF; CDR3 DNA: TGCAGCGTTGAAAAGGGAGCCACTGAAGCTTTCTTT
clone size: -; V gene: TRBV5-6; D gene: -; J gene: TRBJ1-2; CDR3 protein: CASNRRGIYGYTF; CDR3 DNA: TGTGCCAGCAACCGCCGGGGGATCTATGGCTACACCTTC
clone size: many; V gene: TRBV3-1; D gene: -; J gene: TRBJ2-3; CDR3 protein: CASTQEDRTDTQYF; CDR3 DNA: TGTGCCAGCACCCAAGAGGACCGGACAGATACGCAGTATTTT